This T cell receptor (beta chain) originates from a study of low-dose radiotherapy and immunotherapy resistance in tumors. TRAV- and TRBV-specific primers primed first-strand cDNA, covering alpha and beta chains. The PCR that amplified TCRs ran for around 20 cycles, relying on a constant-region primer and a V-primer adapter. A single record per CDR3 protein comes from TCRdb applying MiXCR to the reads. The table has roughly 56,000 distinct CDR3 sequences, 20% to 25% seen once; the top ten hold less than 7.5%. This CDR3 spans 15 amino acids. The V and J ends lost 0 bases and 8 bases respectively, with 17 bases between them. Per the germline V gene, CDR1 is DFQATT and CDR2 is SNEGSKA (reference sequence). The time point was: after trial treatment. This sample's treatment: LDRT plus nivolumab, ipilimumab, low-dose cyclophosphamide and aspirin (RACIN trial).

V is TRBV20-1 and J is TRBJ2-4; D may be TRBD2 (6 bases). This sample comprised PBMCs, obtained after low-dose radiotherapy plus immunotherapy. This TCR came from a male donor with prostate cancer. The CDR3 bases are TGCAGTGCTAGAGATCTGTACGCGGGGAGTGACATTCAGTACTTC. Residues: CSARDLYAGSDIQYF.